A selection of T cell receptor beta chains follows, all from one sample in a study of PD-L1 blockade in urothelial cancer. TCRdb's copy holds only in-frame clones and misses some; the assay was immunoSEQ multiplex PCR. The profile shows 1,500 to 2,000 clones, under 40% of them singletons. Source: tumor tissue, taken before atezolizumab (anti-PD-L1) treatment. These receptors originate from a woman aged 55-70 years with urothelial cancer. CDR3s include the opening cysteine and the closing phenylalanine or tryptophan. The D gene is left open where the match is weak. Clone size is not always given. Where it is, it says once, few, many or a class for expanded clones.

TRBJ1-1	TRBV6-8	13	.	TRBD1	TGTGCCAGCAAAGTTCAGGGGGCCACTGAAGCTTTCTTT	CASKVQGATEAFF
TRBJ2-1	TRBV15	16	.	TRBD2	TGTGCCACCAGCAGTGCAATAGCGGGGGGTAGGAATGAGCAGTTCTTC	CATSSAIAGGRNEQFF
TRBJ1-4	TRBV9	14	medium-sized	.	TGTGCCAGCAGCGGTTGGGACACTAATGAAAAACTGTTTTTT	CASSGWDTNEKLFF
TRBJ2-2	TRBV6-8	14	few	.	TGTGCCAGCAGTGACAGAGTGAACACCGGGGAGCTGTTTTTT	CASSDRVNTGELFF
TRBJ2-5	TRBV11-3	15	few	.	TGTGCCAGCAGCCGCGGGGTGGGCGCGAAAGAGACCCAGTACTTC	CASSRGVGAKETQYF
TRBJ2-7	TRBV29-1	12	few	TRBD2	TGCAGCGTTGGAGGACTAGCCCATGAGCAGTACTTC	CSVGGLAHEQYF
TRBJ2-2	TRBV19	12	few	.	TGTGCCAGTCAGGCAATCGCCGGGGAGCTGTTTTTT	CASQAIAGELFF
TRBJ2-3	TRBV6-8	17	few	TRBD2	TGTGCCAGCAGGGGAGCCGGGAGGGGGGGGCCCACAGATACGCAGTATTTT	CASRGAGRGGPTDTQYF
TRBJ1-1	TRBV19	12	.	.	TGTGCCAGCGGGCGTATGAACACTGAAGCTTTCTTT	CASGRMNTEAFF
TRBJ2-1	TRBV18	12	.	.	TGTGCCAGCTCACCAAAAATGCCGGGGACTTTCTTC	CASSPKMPGTFF
TRBJ2-2	TRBV28	14	.	.	TGTGCCAGCATCCGGGACGTAATCACCGGGGAGCTGTTTTTT	CASIRDVITGELFF
TRBJ1-1	TRBV6-8	14	few	.	TGTGCCAGCAGTTACTGGGGCGGTGGAGGAGAAGCTTTCTTT	CASSYWGGGGEAFF
TRBJ1-4	TRBV11-3	15	.	.	TGTGCCAGCAGCCCTTTGGGGGATTTCAATGAAAAACTGTTTTTT	CASSPLGDFNEKLFF
TRBJ1-5	TRBV1	15	few	.	TGCGCCAGCAGCCAAGAGATTGGACAGTACCAGCCCCAGCATTTT	CASSQEIGQYQPQHF
TRBJ2-1	TRBV6-8	16	medium-sized	.	TGTGCCAGCAGCGCCAGGTGGGTGACTAGTAACGATGAGCAGTTCTTC	CASSARWVTSNDEQFF
TRBJ1-2	TRBV9	15	medium-sized	.	TGTGCCAGCAGTTCGGGACCAGTGGCGCTATATGGCTACACCTTC	CASSSGPVALYGYTF
TRBJ1-1	TRBV18	16	.	.	TGTGCCAGCTCACCACTCGCCCAGACCATGAACACTGAAGCTTTCTTT	CASSPLAQTMNTEAFF
TRBJ2-7	TRBV11-3	16	few	TRBD2	TGTGCCAGCAGCTTAGATGGGACTAGCTCTCCGTACGAGCAGTACTTC	CASSLDGTSSPYEQYF
TRBJ2-1	TRBV6-8	14	few	TRBD2	TGTGCCATCAGCCCGGGGGGGCGGTTTGATGAGCAGTTCTTC	CAISPGGRFDEQFF
TRBJ1-5	TRBV15	19	few	.	TGTGCCACCAGCAGAGACCCCGATCAGGGGCGATATAGCAATCAGCCCCAGCATTTT	CATSRDPDQGRYSNQPQHF
TRBJ2-5	TRBV11-3	16	medium-sized	TRBD2	TGTGCCAGCAGCTCACGCTCCGGCGGGGGGGTTGAGACCCAGTACTTC	CASSSRSGGGVETQYF
TRBJ2-3	TRBV6-8	15	.	TRBD2	TGTGCCAGCAGTTACGTGGGGGGGATGGGAGATACGCAGTATTTT	CASSYVGGMGDTQYF
TRBJ2-3	TRBV9	17	.	TRBD2	TGTGCCAGCAGCGTAGAGTCAGCGGGAGGTAGCACAGATACGCAGTATTTT	CASSVESAGGSTDTQYF
TRBJ1-5	TRBV18	16	.	.	TGTGCCAGCTCACCACTGGCAAGGGGGTCCAATCAGCCCCAGCATTTT	CASSPLARGSNQPQHF
TRBJ2-7	TRBV6-8	13	.	.	TGTGCCAGCAGTACAGGGACCCTCTACGAGCAGTACTTC	CASSTGTLYEQYF
TRBJ2-2	TRBV28	16	.	TRBD1	TGTGCCAGCATCCAAGGACAGGCCATAAACACCGGGGAGCTGTTTTTT	CASIQGQAINTGELFF
TRBJ1-2	TRBV19	15	few	.	TGTGCCAGTAGTAGGAACGAAGGGGCGGTCTATGGCTACACCTTC	CASSRNEGAVYGYTF
TRBJ2-7	TRBV16	13	few	TRBD1	TGTGCCAGCAACCTGGACAGGGGAGACGAGCAGTACTTC	CASNLDRGDEQYF
TRBJ1-5	TRBV6-8	15	medium-sized	TRBD1	TGTGCCAGCAGTTATCTTCGACAGGGAGTTCAGCCCCAGCATTTT	CASSYLRQGVQPQHF
TRBJ2-1	TRBV7-5	15	.	.	TGTGCCAGCAGCTTGAGGGGCGACAGGGGAATTGAGCAGTTCTTC	CASSLRGDRGIEQFF
TRBJ1-2	TRBV6-8	16	medium-sized	.	TGTGCCAGCAGTTACTCGACGGAGATGACTAACTATGGCTACACCTTC	CASSYSTEMTNYGYTF
TRBJ1-2	TRBV18	16	.	TRBD1	TGTGCCAGCTCACCACAAGCTGGGACAGGGAGCCAGGGCTACACCTTC	CASSPQAGTGSQGYTF
TRBJ1-3	TRBV18	14	.	.	TGTGCCAGCTCCCCAGACGGGGGCAGAAACACCATATATTTT	CASSPDGGRNTIYF
TRBJ2-1	TRBV4-1	15	.	.	TGCGCCAGCAGCCAAGAATTTCTGGGGGGTGATGAGCAGTTCTTC	CASSQEFLGGDEQFF
TRBJ2-3	TRBV6-8	13	few	.	TGTGCCAGCAGTCCGGGGTTGACAGATACGCAGTATTTT	CASSPGLTDTQYF
TRBJ2-7	TRBV29-1	12	.	.	TGCAGCGTTGAAGCGGGGTCCTACGAGCAGTACTTC	CSVEAGSYEQYF
TRBJ1-1	TRBV7-2	13	few	.	TGTGCCAGCACTCTCACGGAGAACACTGAAGCTTTCTTT	CASTLTENTEAFF
TRBJ1-1	TRBV19	14	.	.	TGTGCCAGTAGATACAGGAGGGGTAGCACTGAAGCTTTCTTT	CASRYRRGSTEAFF
TRBJ2-3	TRBV15	15	.	.	TGTGCCACCAGCAGTGGACAGACCACCACAGATACGCAGTATTTT	CATSSGQTTTDTQYF
TRBJ2-1	TRBV9	13	few	.	TGTGCCAGCACCCCGGGGGGCTTCACTGAGCAGTTCTTC	CASTPGGFTEQFF
TRBJ1-4	TRBV7-6	15	few	.	TGTGCCAGCAGCCCCCACAGGGAAAAGGGTGAAAAACTGTTTTTT	CASSPHREKGEKLFF
TRBJ1-6	TRBV10-3	17	few	.	TGTGCCATCAGTGAGTCAGGGAAGGCCCCTAGCAATTCACCCCTCCACTTT	CAISESGKAPSNSPLHF
TRBJ2-2	TRBV19	15	.	TRBD2	TGTGCCAGTACCCGACTAGCGGGAGACACCGGGGAGCTGTTTTTT	CASTRLAGDTGELFF
TRBJ2-4	TRBV5-1	17	.	.	TGCGCCAGCGAAGTCCAGGGGCAGGGGTTCGTCCAAAACATTCAGTACTTC	CASEVQGQGFVQNIQYF
TRBJ2-7	TRBV19	14	.	TRBD1	TGTGCCAGTAAGGACAGGCCCGGTTTCTACGAGCAGTACTTC	CASKDRPGFYEQYF
TRBJ2-2	TRBV14	16	.	TRBD1	TGTGCCAGCAGCCAATCTCGAGACAGGGGAACCGGGGAGCTGTTTTTT	CASSQSRDRGTGELFF
TRBJ2-1	TRBV6-8	15	few	TRBD2	TGTGCCAGCAGTTACGCCGGGACTAGACTGAATGAGCAGTTCTTC	CASSYAGTRLNEQFF
TRBJ2-7	TRBV11-3	16	few	TRBD2	TGTGCCAGCAGCCACAAACTAGCGGGGATTGACTACGAGCAGTACTTC	CASSHKLAGIDYEQYF
TRBJ2-7	TRBV6-7	11	.	.	TGTGCCAGCAGCTCCCAGTACGAGCAGTACTTC	CASSSQYEQYF
TRBJ1-4	TRBV18	14	.	.	TGTGCCAGCTCGCACAGGTCTGAAGGTGAAAAACTGTTTTTT	CASSHRSEGEKLFF
TRBJ1-1	TRBV6-8	14	few	.	TGTGCCAGCAGTGCCTCCCCGGGCAACACTGAAGCTTTCTTT	CASSASPGNTEAFF